The 30 T cell receptor beta chains below all came from one sample that was sequenced in a study of shared clonotypes between healthy human individuals. CD8 cells regarded as naive lacked CD45RO, were positively chosen for CCR7, and omitted terminally differentiated effector memory CD45RA+ cells. Clones were sequenced by immunoSEQ multiplex PCR, and TCRdb holds only the in-frame ones, with some missing. The sample lists nearly 2 million clones; about 95% were seen once. The sample comprised naive CD8+ T cells sorted from blood. Receptor source: a young man in good health.

As for this clone: Compared with germline, one end of the junction differs, possibly owing to a read error. The rearrangement links TRBV25-1 to TRBJ2-5; D uncertain. The CDR3 has 14 amino acids. Germline assignment: CDR1 MGHDK and CDR2 SYGVNS. The CDR3 region is CAGSEYRAGETQYF. The DNA for the CDR3 is TGTGCCGGCAGTGAATATAGAGCCGGGGAGACCCAGTACTTC.

The chain uses TRBV30 and TRBJ2-2; D is possibly TRBD2 (5 bases). This CDR3 has 15 amino acids. Germline loops: CDR1 GTSNPN, CDR2 SVGIG (reference sequence). The V end was cut by 0 bases, the J end by 5 bases, with 13 bases between. CDR3 sequence reads: CAWSVSPSGTGELFF. CDR3 DNA sequence: TGTGCCTGGAGTGTGTCCCCCAGCGGTACCGGGGAGCTGTTTTTT.

The J gene is TRBJ1-2, the V gene TRBV13; the D is unclear. Germline-derived CDR1 and CDR2 are PRHDT and FYEKMQ (reference sequence). CDR3 length: 13 residues. Trimming pared 0 bases from V and 3 bases from J, leaving 5 bases between. The CDR3 sequence: CASSLGWDYGYTF. CDR3 sequence (DNA): TGTGCCAGCAGCTTAGGATGGGACTATGGCTACACCTTC.

The chain uses TRBV13 and TRBJ2-1; no firm D call. V lost 1 base to trimming and J lost 8 bases, with 9 bases between them. The CDR3 loop spans 13 amino acids. CDR1 is PRHDT and CDR2 is FYEKMQ in the germline V gene (reference sequence). The CDR3, as DNA: TGTGCCAGCAGCTTAGAGAGGCTTGATGAGCAGTTCTTC. Amino acids: CASSLERLDEQFF.

In the case of this clone: The same CDR3 is also encoded by other DNA sequences in this sample. The V gene is TRBV27, the J gene TRBJ2-7; D is ambiguous. There are 13 residues in the CDR3. Trimming left V 0 bases short and J 6 bases short, with 9 bases between. In germline, CDR1 is MNHEY, CDR2 SMNVEV (reference sequence). In nucleotides, the CDR3 is TGTGCCAGCAGTTTATCGCTCGGATCCGAGCAGTACTTC. Its translation: CASSLSLGSEQYF.

The V and J genes are TRBV27 and TRBJ2-5, with TRBD2 as a possible D gene (6 bases). Germline V lookup: CDR1 MNHEY, CDR2 SMNVEV (reference sequence). With 5 bases removed from V and 5 bases from J, the gap between germline ends came to 18 bases. This CDR3 comprises 15 residues. Here the CDR3 DNA reads TGTGCCAGCAGTCCCCGACTAGGTCCCGTGGAGACCCAGTACTTC. Its protein product is CASSPRLGPVETQYF.

The chain combines TRBV25-1 with TRBJ1-1; possible D gene TRBD1, 6 bases. CDR1 is MGHDK, CDR2 SYGVNS, per germline. Deletions cut 3 bases from V and 1 base from J, with 15 bases between. The CDR3 has 16 amino acids. Here the CDR3 reads CASSDPGDQANTEAFF. The DNA for the CDR3 is TGTGCCAGCAGTGATCCAGGGGATCAGGCGAACACTGAAGCTTTCTTT. Supplemented by reference TRBV25-1 and TRBJ1-1, the full variable domain reads EADIYQTPRYLVIGTGKKITLECSQTMGHDKMYWYQQDPGMELHLIHYSYGVNSTEKGDLSSESTVSRIRTEHFPLTLESARPSHTSQYLCASSDPGDQANTEAFFGQGTRLTVV.

V gene TRBV6-5 combines with J gene TRBJ2-1; D might be TRBD2 (5 bases). V was pared by 5 bases and J by 4 bases, with 15 bases between. From germline, CDR1 is MNHEY and CDR2 SVGAGI. CDR3 size: 15 residues. CDR3 sequence: CASSRSETPYNEQFF. The CDR3 coding sequence is TGTGCCAGCAGTCGTAGCGAGACTCCTTACAATGAGCAGTTCTTC.

Comments on this clone: The same CDR3 also results from other DNA sequences found in this sample. CDR3 in amino acids: CASSIGGGSTEAFF. CDR3 nucleotides: TGTGCCAGTAGTATAGGAGGGGGGAGCACTGAAGCTTTCTTT. The chain joins TRBV19 to TRBJ1-1; the D gene is possibly TRBD1 (6 bases). With 1 base removed from V and 4 bases from J, the gap between germline ends came to 10 bases. Germline CDR1 is LNHDA and CDR2 is SQIVND (reference sequence). The CDR3 loop spans 14 amino acids.

V usage is TRBV7-9 and J usage is TRBJ2-7, with D uncertain. The germline V gene has CDR1 SEHNR and CDR2 FQNEAQ (reference sequence). Between the trimmed V and J ends, which lost 2 bases and 7 bases, there was a span of 9 bases. The CDR3 extends over 12 amino acids. In nucleotides, the CDR3 is TGTGCCAGCAGCTTAATGGTAATGGAGCAGTACTTC. It specifies CASSLMVMEQYF.

The J gene is TRBJ1-1, the V gene TRBV6-5, with a tentative D call TRBD1 (5 bases). Trimming left V 5 bases short and J 1 base short, with 11 bases between. From germline, CDR1 is MNHEY and CDR2 SVGAGI. The CDR3 spans 14 residues. For the CDR3, the DNA is TGTGCCAGCAGTAGGCAAGGACAGAACACTGAAGCTTTCTTT. As protein: CASSRQGQNTEAFF.

The chain links TRBV10-2 to TRBJ2-7; D possibly corresponds to TRBD1 (6 bases). Germline CDR1 reads WSHSY; CDR2 reads SAAADI. Trimming took off 7 bases at V and 4 bases at J, with 20 bases between the two ends. This CDR3 has 15 residues. CDR3 amino acids: CASTNPTTGLYEQYF. As DNA, the CDR3 is TGCGCCAGCACAAACCCCACGACAGGCCTGTACGAGCAGTACTTC.

The chain joins TRBV30 to TRBJ2-4, with D possibly matching TRBD2 (6 bases). V lost 2 bases, J lost 1 base, and 18 bases lay in between. There are 17 residues in the CDR3. Germline values: CDR1 GTSNPN, CDR2 SVGIG (reference sequence). This CDR3 is CAWSRPVPGVAKNIQYF. CDR3 nucleotide sequence: TGTGCCTGGAGTCGCCCGGTGCCGGGGGTTGCCAAAAACATTCAGTACTTC. Looking up the rest from reference TRBV30 and TRBJ2-4 gives the full variable domain: SQTIHQWPATLVQPVGSPLSLECTVEGTSNPNLYWYRQAAGRGLQLLFYSVGIGQISSEVPQNLSASRPQDRQFILSSKKLLLSDSGFYLCAWSRPVPGVAKNIQYFGAGTRLSVL.

The V call is TRBV7-9, the J call TRBJ2-1; D tentatively fits TRBD1 or TRBD2 (5 bases each). The CDR3 has 12 amino acids. Germline V gives CDR1 SEHNR, CDR2 FQNEAQ (reference sequence). The ends were cut back, 11 bases at V and 8 bases at J, with 16 bases in the middle. This CDR3 reads CASETRGHEQFF. In DNA form, the CDR3 reads TGTGCCTCCGAAACGAGGGGCCATGAGCAGTTCTTC.

The chain employs TRBV13 and TRBJ1-1, with 10 bases fitting TRBD1. V lost 10 bases, J lost 11 bases, and 7 bases stayed unmatched. Germline-derived CDR1 and CDR2 are PRHDT and FYEKMQ (reference sequence). The CDR3 covers 11 residues. The CDR3 protein is CATLPGQGAFF. The CDR3 nucleotides read TGTGCCACCTTACCGGGACAGGGGGCTTTCTTT.

The V gene is TRBV28, the J gene TRBJ1-5; D is perhaps TRBD1 (5 bases). In germline, CDR1 is MDHEN, CDR2 SYDVKM. The CDR3 is made up of 14 amino acids. The V and J ends lost 1 base and 9 bases respectively, with 13 bases between them. CDR3 sequence reads: CASSLSGPSMPQHF. As DNA, the CDR3 is TGTGCCAGCAGTTTATCGGGGCCTTCGATGCCCCAGCATTTT.

The V and J genes are TRBV27 and TRBJ1-6; D possibly corresponds to TRBD1 (5 bases). The CDR3 sequence is 16 residues long. Germline CDR1 reads MNHEY; CDR2 reads SMNVEV (reference sequence). Trimming took off 5 bases at V and 9 bases at J, with 20 bases between the two ends. As DNA, the CDR3 is TGTGCCAGCAGTCCTGCGACGGGCTGGGGGATTTCACCCCTCCACTTT. Its protein is CASSPATGWGISPLHF.

J is TRBJ2-1 and V is TRBV4-1, with a weak D call TRBD2 (5 bases). The CDR3 is 16 residues long. V dropped 0 bases and J dropped 6 bases, with 15 bases sitting between them. The germline gives CDR1 MGHRA, CDR2 YSYEKL. CDR3 sequence (DNA): TGCGCCAGCAGCCAAGACGCACCTAGCACAAGCAATGAGCAGTTCTTC. It yields the protein CASSQDAPSTSNEQFF.

The chain is built from TRBV28 and TRBJ1-1, with D perhaps TRBD1 (6 bases). Trimming cost V 0 bases and J 6 bases, with 11 bases left between them. This CDR3 is built from 14 residues. Germline V gene sequence: CDR1 MDHEN, CDR2 SYDVKM. CDR3 loop: CASSLWDSGAEAFF. In DNA form, the CDR3 reads TGTGCCAGCAGTTTATGGGACAGTGGCGCTGAAGCTTTCTTT.

Comment on this clone: Given the absence of the conserved phenylalanine or tryptophan at the CDR3 end, a read error is likely. The chain employs TRBV18 and TRBJ1-2; a possible D gene is TRBD1 (5 bases). Germline CDR1 reads KGHSH; CDR2 reads LQKENI. The CDR3 runs to 13 residues. The V and J ends lost 3 bases and 2 bases respectively, with 7 bases between them. CDR3: CASSPQGNYGYTS. The CDR3 DNA sequence: TGTGCCAGCTCACCCCAGGGCAACTATGGCTACACCTCC.

The gene calls are TRBV7-9 and TRBJ2-4, with 8 bases matching TRBD1. The germline CDR1 and CDR2 sequences are SEHNR and FQNEAQ (reference sequence). The CDR3 has 14 residues. Germline trimming cut 5 bases from V and 7 bases from J; bases unmatched to any gene: 7. For the CDR3, the DNA is TGTGCCAGCAGCGGGGGGACAGGAGCCAACATTCAGTACTTC. Amino acid sequence: CASSGGTGANIQYF.

The genes are TRBV27 and TRBJ1-3; 7 bases agree with TRBD1. V trimming: 7 bases; J trimming: 9 bases; junction bases outside the gene matches: 9. This CDR3 is 13 amino acids long. In germline, CDR1 is MNHEY, CDR2 SMNVEV (reference sequence). The CDR3 sequence: CASTDHRGGTIYF. The CDR3 region has the DNA TGTGCCAGCACCGATCACAGGGGAGGCACCATATATTTT.

This chain links TRBV9 with TRBJ1-1, with D possibly matching TRBD1 (6 bases). This CDR3 is 14 amino acids long. Deletions cut 3 bases from V and 0 bases from J, with 9 bases between. Germline V lookup: CDR1 SGDLS, CDR2 YYNGEE. CDR3 protein: CASSEGGMNTEAFF. The CDR3 DNA is TGTGCCAGCAGCGAGGGGGGTATGAACACTGAAGCTTTCTTT.

The chain carries TRBV27 and TRBJ2-7, with D possibly TRBD1 on 6 matching bases. V shed 10 bases and J shed 3 bases, with 16 bases lying between them. The length of the CDR3 is 13 residues. Germline V gene data show CDR1 as MNHEY and CDR2 as SMNVEV (reference sequence). DNA of the CDR3: TGTGCCACCTCATACAGGGACGGCTACGAGCAGTACTTC. Translating gives CATSYRDGYEQYF.

The V and J genes are TRBV27 and TRBJ2-1; 7 bases match TRBD2. V lost 3 bases and J lost 4; bases outside the gene matches: 6. The CDR3 spans 15 residues. Germline-derived CDR1 and CDR2 are MNHEY and SMNVEV (reference sequence). The CDR3: CASSLRAGVYNEQFF. CDR3 DNA sequence: TGTGCCAGCAGTTTGAGGGCGGGGGTGTACAATGAGCAGTTCTTC.

About this clone: Other DNA variants within this sample encode the same CDR3. This chain links TRBV7-9 with TRBJ2-5; D unresolved. The germline V gene has CDR1 SEHNR and CDR2 FQNEAQ (reference sequence). The CDR3 has 13 amino acids. V was shortened by 1 base and J by 3 bases, with 6 bases between the two germline ends. The CDR3 protein is CASSLDPEETQYF. The CDR3 nucleotides read TGTGCCAGCAGCTTAGATCCGGAAGAGACCCAGTACTTC.

V usage is TRBV6-5 and J usage is TRBJ1-2; a weak D match, TRBD1 (5 bases). The CDR3 is made up of 14 amino acids. The V gene's germline CDR1 is MNHEY and CDR2 SVGAGI. Trimming shortened V by 2 bases and J by 4 bases, and 11 bases separated the two germline ends. The DNA for the CDR3 is TGTGCCAGCAGTTACCAGGGAGGTGGCTATGGCTACACCTTC. It codes for CASSYQGGGYGYTF.

This clone showed up just once. Other DNA sequences in this specimen translate into the identical CDR3. The rearrangement links TRBV9 to TRBJ2-1; 7 bases fit TRBD1. The CDR3 loop spans 12 amino acids. The V gene end was trimmed by 3 bases and the J gene end by 9 bases; junction bases not matched to a gene: 3. Germline V gene lookup returns CDR1 SGDLS and CDR2 YYNGEE. CDR3 in DNA: TGTGCCAGCAGCGCAACAGGGGTTGAGCAGTTCTTC. It specifies CASSATGVEQFF.

The genes are TRBV10-3 and TRBJ1-6; maybe TRBD1 (6 bases). Germline CDR1 is ENHRY and CDR2 is SYGVKD. CDR3 length: 17 amino acids. The V end was cut by 7 bases, the J end by 2 bases, with 18 bases between. Here the CDR3 reads CAINPKRGSTYNSPLHF. Written as DNA, the CDR3 is TGTGCCATCAACCCGAAAAGGGGGTCAACCTATAATTCACCCCTCCACTTT.

The chain has TRBV7-9 and TRBJ1-5; D is uncertain. The CDR3 spans 16 residues. Between the trimmed V and J ends, which lost 3 bases and 1 base, there was a span of 13 bases. In germline, CDR1 is SEHNR, CDR2 FQNEAQ (reference sequence). The CDR3 reads CASSLMEGGSNQPQHF. Here the CDR3 DNA reads TGTGCCAGCAGCTTGATGGAGGGTGGGAGCAATCAGCCCCAGCATTTT.